This entry describes one T cell receptor beta chain. What it recognizes is unknown. PCR employed 60 Vbeta and 13 Jbeta primers. Sequenced by immunoSEQ multiplex PCR; TCRdb stores in-frame clones only, minus some. This table holds roughly 98,000 clones, about 80% found once. The sample comes from a study of cytomegalovirus exposure and HLA in healthy donors. Study findings and constraints: Fewer N-insertions (relative to the roughly 670-donor mean) were reportedly seen in an Asian-associated ancestry cluster in a later analysis. Later on, an analysis tied some 17,000 TCR beta sequences to HLA alleles at 0.05 false discovery rate. CMV serostatus alone was available as immune exposure information.

From germline, CDR1 is SGDLS and CDR2 YYNGEE. V was shortened by 2 bases and J by 5 bases, with 22 bases between the two germline ends. The length of the CDR3 is 18 residues. The clonotype originates from a man between 18 and 35 years old in good health and CMV-seropositive. This chain links TRBV9 with TRBJ2-2; possible D gene TRBD2, 6 bases. The sample was PBMCs. CDR3 sequence: CASSVLSLGLARTGELFF. The CDR3 DNA is TGTGCCAGCAGCGTTCTTTCTTTGGGTCTAGCGCGGACCGGGGAGCTGTTTTTT.